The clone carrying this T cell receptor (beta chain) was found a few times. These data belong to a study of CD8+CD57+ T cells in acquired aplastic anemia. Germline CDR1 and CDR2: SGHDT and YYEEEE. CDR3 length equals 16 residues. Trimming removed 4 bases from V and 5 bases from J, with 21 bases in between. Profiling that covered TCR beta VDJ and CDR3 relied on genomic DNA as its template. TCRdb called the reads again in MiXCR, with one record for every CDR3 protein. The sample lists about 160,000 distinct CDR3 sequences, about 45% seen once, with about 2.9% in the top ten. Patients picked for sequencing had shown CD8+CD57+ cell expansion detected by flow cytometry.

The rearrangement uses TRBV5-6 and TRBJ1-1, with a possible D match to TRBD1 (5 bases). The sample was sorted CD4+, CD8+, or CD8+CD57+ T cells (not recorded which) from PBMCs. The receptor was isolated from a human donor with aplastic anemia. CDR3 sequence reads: CASSPARTRIGTEAFF. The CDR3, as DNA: TGTGCCAGCAGCCCAGCCCGGACACGCATAGGTACTGAAGCTTTCTTT.